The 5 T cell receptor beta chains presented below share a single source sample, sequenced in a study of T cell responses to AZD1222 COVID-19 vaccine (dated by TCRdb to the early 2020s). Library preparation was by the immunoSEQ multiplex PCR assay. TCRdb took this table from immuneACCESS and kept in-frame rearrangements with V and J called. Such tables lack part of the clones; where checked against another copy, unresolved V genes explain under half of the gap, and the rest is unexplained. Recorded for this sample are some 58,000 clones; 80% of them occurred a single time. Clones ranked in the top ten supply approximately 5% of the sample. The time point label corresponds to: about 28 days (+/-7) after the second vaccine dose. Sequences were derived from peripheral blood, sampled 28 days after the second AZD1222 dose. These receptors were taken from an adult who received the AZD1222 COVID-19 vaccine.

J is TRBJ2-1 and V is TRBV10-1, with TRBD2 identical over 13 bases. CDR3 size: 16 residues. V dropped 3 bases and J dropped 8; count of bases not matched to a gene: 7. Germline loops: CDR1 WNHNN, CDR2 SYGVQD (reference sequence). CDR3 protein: CASSDSLAGGLDEQFF. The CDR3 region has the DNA TGCGCCAGCAGTGATTCACTAGCGGGAGGGCTTGATGAGCAGTTCTTC.

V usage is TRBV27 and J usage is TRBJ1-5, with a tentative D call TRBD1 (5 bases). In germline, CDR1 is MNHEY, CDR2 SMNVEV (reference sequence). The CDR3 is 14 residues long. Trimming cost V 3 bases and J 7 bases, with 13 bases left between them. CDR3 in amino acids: CASSFSDSTQPQHF. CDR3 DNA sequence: TGTGCCAGCAGTTTTTCCGACAGTACGCAGCCCCAGCATTTT.

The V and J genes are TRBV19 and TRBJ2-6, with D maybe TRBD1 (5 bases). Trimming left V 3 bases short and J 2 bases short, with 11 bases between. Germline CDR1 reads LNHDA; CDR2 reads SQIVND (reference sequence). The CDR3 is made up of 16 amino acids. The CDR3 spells CASSIYRSAGANVLTF. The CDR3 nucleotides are TGTGCCAGTAGTATTTACAGGTCGGCTGGGGCCAACGTCCTGACTTTC.

The CDR3 protein is CASSEGKSSTNEKLFF. In DNA, the CDR3 is TGTGCCAGCAGTGAAGGGAAGAGTTCAACTAATGAAAAACTGTTTTTT. The chain has TRBV2 and TRBJ1-4; D is uncertain. Trimming removed 1 base at V and 0 bases at J, with 9 bases between. Germline CDR1 reads SNHLY; CDR2 reads FYNNEI. The CDR3 consists of 16 residues.

In nucleotides, the CDR3 is TGTGCCAGCAGCGTAGCCGCTGGGGGTGCCTCCTACAATGAGCAGTTCTTC. Its protein product is CASSVAAGGASYNEQFF. The genes are TRBV9 and TRBJ2-1, with D tentatively TRBD1 or TRBD2 (5 bases each). The CDR3 is 17 amino acids. Trimming took 0 bases from V and 0 from J, leaving 13 bases between them. Germline V gene data show CDR1 as SGDLS and CDR2 as YYNGEE.